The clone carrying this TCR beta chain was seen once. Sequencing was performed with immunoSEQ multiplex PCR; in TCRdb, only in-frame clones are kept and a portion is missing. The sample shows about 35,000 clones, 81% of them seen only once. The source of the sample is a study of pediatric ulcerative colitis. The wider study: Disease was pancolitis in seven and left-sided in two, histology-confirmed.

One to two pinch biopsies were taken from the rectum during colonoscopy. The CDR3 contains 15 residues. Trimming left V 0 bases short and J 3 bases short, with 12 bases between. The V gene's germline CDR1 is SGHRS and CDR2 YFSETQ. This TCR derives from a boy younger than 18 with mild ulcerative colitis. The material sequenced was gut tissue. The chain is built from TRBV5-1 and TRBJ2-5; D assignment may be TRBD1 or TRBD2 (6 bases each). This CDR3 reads CASSLGGTLEETQYF. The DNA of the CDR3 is TGCGCCAGCAGCTTGGGCGGGACACTAGAAGAGACCCAGTACTTC.